A single sample is the source of the 4 T cell receptor beta chains below, sequenced in a study of cytomegalovirus exposure and HLA in healthy donors. PCR primers comprised 60 Vbeta and 13 Jbeta primers. Generated by immunoSEQ multiplex PCR, the TCRdb table keeps only in-frame clones and is missing some. This table holds over 120,000 clones, roughly 79% found once. Sequencing input: PBMCs. The source is a man younger than 40 in good health and CMV-seropositive.

The V gene is TRBV27, the J gene TRBJ1-1; D unclear. The CDR3 covers 13 residues. Trimming shortened V by 7 bases and J by 7 bases, and 16 bases separated the two germline ends. CDR1 is MNHEY and CDR2 is SMNVEV in the germline V gene (reference sequence). CDR3: CASKASREGEAFF. In DNA, the CDR3 is TGTGCCAGCAAGGCAAGTCGAGAGGGTGAAGCTTTCTTT.

This chain uses TRBV6-5 with TRBJ2-2, with 9 bases that match TRBD2. From germline, CDR1 is MNHEY and CDR2 SVGAGI. V was pared by 10 bases and J by 7 bases, with 13 bases of the junction left unmatched. The CDR3 length is 15 residues. CDR3 residues: CATSALAGSGGELFF. CDR3 nucleotides: TGTGCCACCTCAGCCCTAGCGGGAAGTGGCGGGGAGCTGTTTTTT.

The V and J genes are TRBV7-7 and TRBJ2-3; no clear D gene. CDR3 size: 13 residues. V shed 6 bases and J shed 6 bases, with 13 bases lying between them. Germline V gene sequence: CDR1 SSHAT, CDR2 FNYEAQ (reference sequence). The CDR3 here is CASSLTPPDTQYF. DNA of the CDR3: TGTGCCAGCAGTTTAACTCCTCCGGATACGCAGTATTTT.

V is TRBV28 and J is TRBJ2-2, with D possibly TRBD1 on 6 matching bases. The CDR3 covers 14 residues. Trimming pared 3 bases from V and 6 bases from J, leaving 11 bases between. Looked up from germline, CDR1 is MDHEN and CDR2 is SYDVKM. The CDR3 here is CASSFVRGPGELFF. The CDR3 nucleotides read TGTGCCAGCAGTTTTGTCAGGGGTCCCGGGGAGCTGTTTTTT.